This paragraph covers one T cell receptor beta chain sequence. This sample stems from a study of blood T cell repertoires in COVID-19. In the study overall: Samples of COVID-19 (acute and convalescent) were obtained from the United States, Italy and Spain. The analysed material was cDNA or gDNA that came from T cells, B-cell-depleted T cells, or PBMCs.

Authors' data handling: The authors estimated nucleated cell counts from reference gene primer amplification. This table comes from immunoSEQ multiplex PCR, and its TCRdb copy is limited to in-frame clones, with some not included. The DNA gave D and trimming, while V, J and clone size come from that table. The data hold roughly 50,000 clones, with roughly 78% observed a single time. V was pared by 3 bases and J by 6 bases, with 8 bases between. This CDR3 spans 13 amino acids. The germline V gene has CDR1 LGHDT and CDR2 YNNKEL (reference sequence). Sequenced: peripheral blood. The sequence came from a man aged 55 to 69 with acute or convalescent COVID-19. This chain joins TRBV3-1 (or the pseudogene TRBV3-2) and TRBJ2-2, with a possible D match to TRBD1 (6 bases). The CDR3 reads CASSHRGPGELFF. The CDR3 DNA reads TGTGCCAGCAGCCACAGGGGCCCCGGGGAGCTGTTTTTT.